Listed below are T cell receptor beta chains from one sample, sequenced in a study of graft-versus-host responses after intestinal transplantation. These receptors' targets are unknown. Clones were sequenced by immunoSEQ multiplex PCR, and TCRdb holds only the in-frame ones, with some missing. The table includes about 120,000 clones, about 92% detected once. Source: unstimulated CD4+ T cells sorted from spleen or lymph node cells, taken before transplant. These receptor sequences come from a human donor who was the organ donor for an intestinal transplant. The CDR3 runs from the conserved cysteine through the conserved F or W. Each record gives: D gene, J gene, clone size, V gene, CDR3 DNA, CDR3 protein. D genes are given only for firm matches. Where a row states a size, it is once, few, many or the class of an expanded clone; other rows omit it.

TRBD2 | TRBJ2-3 | - | TRBV6-1 | TGTGCCAGCAAGACGACTTTTCTAGCGGGAGGGCTTTTT | CASKTTFLAGGLF
- | TRBJ1-2 | - | TRBV7-2 | TGTGCCAGCAGCTTAGCGGGGTTTTACGGCTACACCTTC | CASSLAGFYGYTF
- | TRBJ1-1 | - | TRBV20-1 | TGCAGTGCTAGAAAGAACACTGAAGCTTTCTTT | CSARKNTEAFF
- | TRBJ1-1 | - | TRBV25-1 | TGTGCCAGCAGTGAATATGCGTCGCTTGGAACTGAAGCTTTCTTT | CASSEYASLGTEAFF
- | TRBJ2-3 | - | TRBV30 | TGTGCCTGGAGTGTGGGAAATACGCAGTATTTT | CAWSVGNTQYF
- | TRBJ1-1 | - | TRBV4-1 | TGCGCCAGCAGCCGACAAAGCCCGGGGGGTGGGTACACTGAAGCTTTCTTT | CASSRQSPGGGYTEAFF
TRBD1 | TRBJ1-1 | - | TRBV2 | TGTGCCAGCAGTGAAGTGCCAGGGGGAGCTTTCTTT | CASSEVPGGAFF
- | TRBJ1-3 | - | TRBV5-6 | TGTGCCAGCAGCTTGGTCGGCGCCAACTCTGGAAACACCATATATTTT | CASSLVGANSGNTIYF
- | TRBJ2-7 | - | TRBV28 | TGTGCCAGCAGTTCCCCTCGGAAGTACGAGCAGTACTTC | CASSSPRKYEQYF
TRBD2 | TRBJ2-1 | - | TRBV5-1 | TGCGCCAGCAGCCCCGGGACTAGCGGGATAGAGTACAATGAGCAGTTCTTC | CASSPGTSGIEYNEQFF
- | TRBJ2-5 | once | TRBV29-1 | TGCAGCGTCCGGGACGTGGAGACCCAGTACTTC | CSVRDVETQYF
- | TRBJ2-4 | - | TRBV23-1 | TGCGCCAGCAGTCAATCGTCCCGGGGGGCTGGGATAAACATTCAGTACTTC | CASSQSSRGAGINIQYF
- | TRBJ1-2 | - | TRBV11-2 | TGTGCCAGCAGCTTAGACAGAAACTATGGCTACACCTTC | CASSLDRNYGYTF
- | TRBJ2-2 | - | TRBV5-1 | TGCGCCAGCAGCCCGACTAGTTCCACCGGGGAGCTGTTTTTT | CASSPTSSTGELFF
TRBD2 | TRBJ2-3 | - | TRBV10-3 | TGTGCCATCAGCCGACTAGCGGGAGGTCCCCCAGATACGCAGTATTTT | CAISRLAGGPPDTQYF
- | TRBJ2-7 | - | TRBV7-9 | TGTGCCAGCAGCTTAGGACCACTGACTACCTACGAGCAGTACTTC | CASSLGPLTTYEQYF
TRBD1 | TRBJ2-2 | - | TRBV28 | TGTGCCAGCAGCACCCTCAGGGGGCCGGACACCGGGGAGCTGTTTTTT | CASSTLRGPDTGELFF
- | TRBJ1-1 | - | TRBV6-6 | TGTGCCAGCAGTTCCCCAGGGAACACTGAAGCTTTCTTT | CASSSPGNTEAFF
TRBD1 | TRBJ2-3 | - | TRBV18 | TGTGCCAGCTCACGGGACAGCAGACCAGATACGCAGTATTTT | CASSRDSRPDTQYF
TRBD1 | TRBJ1-3 | - | TRBV5-6 | TGTGCCAGCAGCCCGGACAGGTCCTACTCTGGAAACACCATATATTTT | CASSPDRSYSGNTIYF
TRBD2 | TRBJ2-6 | - | TRBV5-4 | TGTGCCAGCAGCTTGGTCGGGACTAGCGGGGCTGGGGCCAACGTCCTGACTTTC | CASSLVGTSGAGANVLTF
- | TRBJ1-5 | - | TRBV7-9 | TGTGCCAGCAGCTTAGCGCCAGGGAGCAATCAGCCCCAGCATTTT | CASSLAPGSNQPQHF
- | TRBJ2-1 | once | TRBV28 | TGTGCCAGCAGTTTTAACAGCATCTCCTACAATGAGCAGTTCTTC | CASSFNSISYNEQFF
- | TRBJ2-7 | - | TRBV7-3 | TGTGCCAGCAGCTTAATGGGCCCCTCGGGGGAGCAGTACTTC | CASSLMGPSGEQYF
TRBD2 | TRBJ2-1 | - | TRBV4-2 | TGTGCCAGCAGCCAAGATCAGATTCGCGGAGGTAGCGGGAGAGGTTATGAGCAGTTCTTC | CASSQDQIRGGSGRGYEQFF
- | TRBJ2-7 | - | TRBV5-1 | TGCGCCAGCACGGATGGGTCCTTGAGGCTCGAGCAGTACTTC | CASTDGSLRLEQYF
- | TRBJ2-3 | - | TRBV5-6 | TGTGCCAGCAGCTTGTGGGCAGCTGGGGGGGATACGCAGTATTTT | CASSLWAAGGDTQYF
- | TRBJ2-3 | - | TRBV15 | TGTGCCACCAGCTTCGTCAGCACAGATACGCAGTATTTT | CATSFVSTDTQYF
- | TRBJ1-4 | - | TRBV4-2 | TGTGCCAGCAGCCAAGATTGGGGAGGGGACCACTTGTCTGCAACTAATGAAAAACTGTTTTTT | CASSQDWGGDHLSATNEKLFF
- | TRBJ2-4 | - | TRBV30 | TGTGCCTGGAGCCCTTGGCGGTTAGCCAAAAACATTCAGTACTTC | CAWSPWRLAKNIQYF
- | TRBJ2-7 | - | TRBV21-1 | TGTGCCAGCGCCCCCACCGGACAGGGATCTCTCGAGCAGTACTTC | CASAPTGQGSLEQYF
TRBD2 | TRBJ2-1 | - | TRBV27 | TGTGCCAGCAGCACCGGGACTAGCGGGTATAATGAGCAGTTCTTC | CASSTGTSGYNEQFF
TRBD1 | TRBJ2-7 | - | TRBV27 | TGTGCCACCCGCCACCAGGGGGTCTACTACGAGCAGTACTTC | CATRHQGVYYEQYF
- | TRBJ1-2 | - | TRBV9 | TGTGCCAGCAGCGGTCAGGAATCGCATGGCTACACCTTC | CASSGQESHGYTF
- | TRBJ2-1 | - | TRBV4-2 | TGTGCCAGCAGCCAAGAGTCTAATTACAATGAGCAGTTCTTC | CASSQESNYNEQFF
- | TRBJ1-3 | - | TRBV6-1 | TGTGCCAGCATTCGACAGACGAGCTCTGGAAACACCATATATTTT | CASIRQTSSGNTIYF
- | TRBJ1-2 | - | TRBV10-3 | TGTGCCATCAGCGTATCCCAGGGGAGGGGAAATGGCTACACCTTC | CAISVSQGRGNGYTF
- | TRBJ2-5 | - | TRBV5-4 | TGTGCCAGCAGCAATCCCTACAGTCGGGCGGTGGGGGAGACCCAGTACTTC | CASSNPYSRAVGETQYF
- | TRBJ1-5 | once | TRBV19 | TGTGCCAGTAATTTAGGGCGGATTAGCAATCAGCCCCAGCATTTT | CASNLGRISNQPQHF
- | TRBJ1-1 | - | TRBV19 | TGTGCCAGTAGTATACTTCCCGGACAGAATGAAGCTTTCTTT | CASSILPGQNEAFF
TRBD1 | TRBJ2-1 | - | TRBV6-1 | TGTGCCAGCAGTAAGGGGGCCAGCTCCTACAATGAGCAGTTCTTC | CASSKGASSYNEQFF
- | TRBJ2-3 | - | TRBV18 | TGTGCCAGCTCACCACCGGCGGTGTCCGATACGCAGTATTTT | CASSPPAVSDTQYF
TRBD1 | TRBJ2-2 | - | TRBV6-5 | TGTGCCAGCGGGGACAGGGCGGGCACCGGGGAGCTGTTTTTT | CASGDRAGTGELFF
- | TRBJ2-4 | - | TRBV6-6 | TGTGCCAGCAGTTCCCGGGACTGGGCCAAAAACATTCAGTACTTC | CASSSRDWAKNIQYF
TRBD1 | TRBJ1-2 | - | TRBV6-1 | TGTGCCAGCAGGGAGGACAGGAACTATGGCTACACCTTC | CASREDRNYGYTF
- | TRBJ2-7 | - | TRBV7-2 | TGTGCCAGCAGCTTAGGAACCGGGCTCTCCTACGAGCAGTACTTC | CASSLGTGLSYEQYF
- | TRBJ2-7 | - | TRBV7-2 | TGTGCCAGCAACTTAGATGTCCTGGGGACATACACCTACGAGCAGTACTTC | CASNLDVLGTYTYEQYF
TRBD2 | TRBJ2-3 | - | TRBV7-2 | TGTGCCAGCAGCTTAGCACGTCTAGCGGGAGTCTTTACGCAGTATTTT | CASSLARLAGVFTQYF
- | TRBJ2-1 | - | TRBV9 | TGTGCCAGCAGCGTAGTTGGTCTTAAAAATGAGCAGTTCTTC | CASSVVGLKNEQFF
- | TRBJ2-1 | - | TRBV6-1 | TGTGCCAGCAGTGCTGGGGAAGACTCCTACAATGAGCAGTTCTTC | CASSAGEDSYNEQFF
- | TRBJ2-7 | - | TRBV7-9 | TGTGCCAGCAGCACCAGAAGGGGGGAGGGCTACGAGCAGTACTTC | CASSTRRGEGYEQYF
- | TRBJ1-5 | - | TRBV10-3 | TGTGCCATCAGTGGGGGGGTCGGTAGCAATCAGCCCCAGCATTTT | CAISGGVGSNQPQHF
- | TRBJ2-3 | once | TRBV10-1 | TGCGCCAGCAGCGCTTGGTTCGCAGATACGCAGTATTTT | CASSAWFADTQYF